These 18 T cell receptor beta chains were sequenced from one sample in a study of beta chain features in type 1 diabetes. Isolated RNA was reverse transcribed in full, so expressed TCRB transcripts were sequenced. Assay: immunoSEQ multiplex PCR; the TCRdb copy retains only in-frame clones and omits some. The table records around 140,000 clones, less than 10% of them present only once. The sample was central memory CD4+ T cells from blood. These receptors were obtained from a woman in her forties in good health.

There are a few counts of this clone. This sequence joins TRBV29-1 and TRBJ1-2; 8 bases are a match to TRBD1. This CDR3 is 13 amino acids long. Trimming took 7 bases from V and 1 from J; bases not matched to a gene: 5. Looked up from germline, CDR1 is SQVTM and CDR2 is ANQGSEA. This CDR3 is CSGGQGVNYGYTF. CDR3 bases: TGCAGCGGCGGACAGGGAGTTAACTATGGCTACACCTTC.

In its sample, this clone was seen a few times. The V call is TRBV6-6, the J call TRBJ1-5; no definite D call. This CDR3 contains 13 residues. Trimming removed 5 bases at V and 5 bases at J, with 10 bases between. The germline V gene has CDR1 MNHNY and CDR2 SVGAGI (reference sequence). The chain's CDR3 is CASSPQVDQPQHF. The CDR3 nucleotides are TGTGCCAGCAGTCCGCAGGTTGATCAGCCCCAGCATTTT.

The chain has TRBV7-7 and TRBJ2-6; a possible D gene is TRBD1 (7 bases). Trimming pared 1 base from V and 0 bases from J, leaving 16 bases between. Germline lookup yields CDR1 SSHAT and CDR2 FNYEAQ (reference sequence). The CDR3 has 19 amino acids. The CDR3 region has the DNA TGTGCCAGCAGCTTAGGCGCGGGACAGACTTCCTCTGGGGCCAACGTCCTGACTTTC. Translated, it gives CASSLGAGQTSSGANVLTF.

This clone has more than one count but fewer than ten. The CDR3 loop reads CASSGQINSPLHF. CDR3 DNA: TGTGCCAGCAGTGGACAGATTAATTCACCCCTCCACTTT. This chain joins TRBV6-5 and TRBJ1-6; perhaps TRBD1 as D (6 bases). From germline, CDR1 is MNHEY and CDR2 SVGAGI. Trimming pared 5 bases from V and 6 bases from J, leaving 8 bases between. The CDR3 contains 13 residues.

The V call is TRBV2, the J call TRBJ2-5; 7 bases match TRBD2. From germline, CDR1 is SNHLY and CDR2 FYNNEI. V dropped 5 bases and J dropped 2; count of bases not matched to a gene: 2. The CDR3 totals 13 residues. In DNA, the CDR3 is TGTGCCAGCAGTTCGGGACTACAAGAGACCCAGTACTTC. It is translated as CASSSGLQETQYF.

CDR3 bases: TGTGCCAGCCCCGGGGGGCGGGACCAAGAGACCCAGTACTTC. Translating it yields CASPGGRDQETQYF. V gene TRBV6-4 combines with J gene TRBJ2-5, with a tentative D call TRBD2 (7 bases). V was pared by 8 bases and J by 0 bases, with 13 bases between. The CDR3 consists of 14 residues. Germline CDR1 and CDR2: MRHNA and SNTAGT.

This clone was recorded a few times. One junction end does not reproduce the germline sequence, and a read error may be involved. This chain joins TRBV7-7 and TRBJ2-5; 8 bases align to TRBD1. The CDR3 consists of 14 residues. CDR1 and CDR2 from the germline V gene are SSHAT and FNYEAQ (reference sequence). The CDR3 bases are TGTGCTAGCAGCTCGACAGGGGCCCGCCAGACCCAGTACTTC. This codes for CASSSTGARQTQYF.

This clone was counted only a few times. The J gene is TRBJ2-3, the V gene TRBV29-1, with 9 nucleotides matching TRBD1. Germline values: CDR1 SQVTM, CDR2 ANQGSEA. This CDR3 comprises 14 residues. Germline trimming cut 7 bases from V and 5 bases from J; bases unmatched to any gene: 10. The CDR3 spells CSGDQQGALDTQYF. The CDR3 DNA sequence: TGCAGCGGCGATCAACAGGGGGCGTTAGATACGCAGTATTTT.

This clone was detected only a few times. This chain joins TRBV10-3 and TRBJ1-6; tentative D call: TRBD1 (6 bases). This CDR3 spans 14 amino acids. The germline gives CDR1 ENHRY, CDR2 SYGVKD. Between the trimmed V and J ends, which lost 4 bases and 5 bases, there was a span of 9 bases. The CDR3 here is CAISGQENNSPLHF. For the CDR3, the DNA is TGTGCCATCAGTGGACAGGAAAATAATTCACCCCTCCACTTT.

The chain has TRBV7-5 and TRBJ2-5; TRBD2 reflects the table's D call only, with no check against the DNA. TRBV7-5 is a recognized pseudogene. The CDR3 sequence is 17 residues long. The CDR3 spells CARSRTSGLTREETQYF. CDR3 in DNA: TGTGCCAGAAGCCGTACTAGCGGGCTAACAAGGGAAGAGACCCAGTACTTC.

This clone was seen more than once but under ten times. The chain recombines TRBV5-4 with TRBJ2-4; no reliable D call. Germline loops: CDR1 SGHNT, CDR2 YYREEE (reference sequence). Trimming removed 5 bases from V and 5 bases from J, with 8 bases in between. This CDR3 has 12 residues. CDR3 coding DNA: TGTGCCAGCAGTTCACGGGAAAACATTCAGTACTTC. This gives the protein CASSSRENIQYF.

The rearrangement links TRBV11-2 to TRBJ1-6; tentative D call: TRBD1 (5 bases). The CDR3 is 15 residues long. The V gene lost 5 bases and the J gene lost 6 bases, with 14 bases spanning the gap. CDR1 SGHAT and CDR2 FQNNGV come from the germline V gene. This chain's CDR3 is CASSRDQGSNSPLHF. The CDR3, as DNA: TGTGCCAGCAGCCGAGACCAGGGATCTAATTCACCCCTCCACTTT.

This clone was detected many times. The chain recombines TRBV10-3 with TRBJ1-1; D gene ambiguous. Germline assignment: CDR1 ENHRY and CDR2 SYGVKD. The CDR3 sequence is 14 residues long. Trimming pared 0 bases from V and 4 bases from J, leaving 9 bases between. CDR3 in DNA: TGTGCCATCAGTGAGTCGGGTGGAGGCACTGAAGCTTTCTTT. It is translated as CAISESGGGTEAFF.

Only a few counts were recorded for this clone. J is TRBJ2-7 and V is TRBV2; TRBD2 agrees at 9 bases. The CDR3 consists of 15 residues. V shed 4 bases, J shed 1 base, and the junction held 5 bases outside the gene matches. Germline CDR1 reads SNHLY; CDR2 reads FYNNEI. The CDR3 DNA reads TGTGCCAGCAGTGTTGCGGGGGGGGCTTCCTACGAGCAGTACTTC. Its translation is CASSVAGGASYEQYF.

This clone was detected a few times. The chain carries TRBV11-2 and TRBJ2-5, with 7 bases that match TRBD1. The CDR3 is 14 residues long. With 5 bases clipped from V and 1 base from J, the junction kept 4 bases outside the gene matches. Germline V gene lookup returns CDR1 SGHAT and CDR2 FQNNGV. In DNA form, the CDR3 reads TGTGCCAGCAGCCTTGGGACAGTCCAAGAGACCCAGTACTTC. The encoded protein is CASSLGTVQETQYF.

In its sample, this clone was seen a few times. This chain connects TRBV19 to TRBJ2-1, with D maybe TRBD2 (6 bases). The CDR3 runs 10 residues. Germline values: CDR1 LNHDA, CDR2 SQIVND (reference sequence). The ends were cut back, 10 bases at V and 7 bases at J, with 8 bases in the middle. CDR3 residues: CAIGGNEQFF. Here the CDR3 DNA reads TGTGCCATTGGGGGGAATGAGCAGTTCTTC.

This clone was seen ten or more times. The rearrangement uses TRBV29-1 and TRBJ1-5; 7 nucleotides agree with TRBD1. Per germline, CDR1 SQVTM and CDR2 ANQGSEA. J gave up 0 bases and V 6 bases, and 11 bases lay outside the gene matches. The CDR3 sequence is 16 residues long. The CDR3 DNA sequence: TGCAGCGTCCCACAGGGGTCGGGAGTTAGCAATCAGCCCCAGCATTTT. Protein sequence: CSVPQGSGVSNQPQHF.

This rearrangement joins TRBV5-6 to TRBJ2-1, with 8 bases matching TRBD1. The CDR3 contains 16 residues. J was trimmed by 3 bases and V by 0 bases; bases with no gene match: 5. From germline, CDR1 is SGHDT and CDR2 YYEEEE. The CDR3 nucleotides read TGTGCCAGCAGCTTGGTGGCAGGGGGCGGCTACAATGAGCAGTTCTTC. As protein: CASSLVAGGGYNEQFF.